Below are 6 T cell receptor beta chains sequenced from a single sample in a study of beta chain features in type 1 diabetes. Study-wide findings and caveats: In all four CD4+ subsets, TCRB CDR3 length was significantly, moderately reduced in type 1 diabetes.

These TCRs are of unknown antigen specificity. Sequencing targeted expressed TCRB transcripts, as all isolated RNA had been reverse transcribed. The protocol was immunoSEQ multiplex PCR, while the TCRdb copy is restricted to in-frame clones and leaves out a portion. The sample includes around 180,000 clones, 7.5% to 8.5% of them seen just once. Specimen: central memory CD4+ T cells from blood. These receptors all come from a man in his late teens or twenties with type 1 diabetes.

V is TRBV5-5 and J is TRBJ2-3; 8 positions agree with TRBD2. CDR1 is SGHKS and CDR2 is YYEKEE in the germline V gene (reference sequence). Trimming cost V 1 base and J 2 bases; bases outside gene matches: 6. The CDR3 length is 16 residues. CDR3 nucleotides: TGTGCCAGCAGCTTGCTAGCGGGTGCCCCCACAGATACGCAGTATTTT. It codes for CASSLLAGAPTDTQYF.

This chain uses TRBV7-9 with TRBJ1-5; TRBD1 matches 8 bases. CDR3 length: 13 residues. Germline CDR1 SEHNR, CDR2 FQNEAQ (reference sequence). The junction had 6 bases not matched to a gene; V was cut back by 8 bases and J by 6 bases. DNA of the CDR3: TGTGCCAGCCAGACAGGGGAGGGTCAGCCCCAGCATTTT. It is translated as CASQTGEGQPQHF.

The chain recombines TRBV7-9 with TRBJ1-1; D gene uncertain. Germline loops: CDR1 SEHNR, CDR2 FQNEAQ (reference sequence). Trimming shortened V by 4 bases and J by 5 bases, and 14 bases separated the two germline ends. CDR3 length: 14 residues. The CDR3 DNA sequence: TGTGCCAGCAGCTACCGGGATCCTCGAACTGAAGCTTTCTTT. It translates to CASSYRDPRTEAFF.

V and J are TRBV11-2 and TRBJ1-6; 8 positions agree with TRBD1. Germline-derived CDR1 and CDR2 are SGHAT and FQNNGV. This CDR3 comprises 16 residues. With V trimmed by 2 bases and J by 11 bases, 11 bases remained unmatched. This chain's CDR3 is CASSLLIGTGGTPLHF. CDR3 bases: TGTGCCAGCAGCTTACTCATTGGCACAGGGGGAACACCCCTCCACTTT.

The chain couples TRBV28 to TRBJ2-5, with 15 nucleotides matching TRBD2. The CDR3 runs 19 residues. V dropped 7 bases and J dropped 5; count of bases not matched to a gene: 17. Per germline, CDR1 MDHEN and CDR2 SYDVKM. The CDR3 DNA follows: TGTGCCAGCACCACGGCCTTAGGACTAGCGGGAGGGCCACGGGAGACCCAGTACTTC. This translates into CASTTALGLAGGPRETQYF.

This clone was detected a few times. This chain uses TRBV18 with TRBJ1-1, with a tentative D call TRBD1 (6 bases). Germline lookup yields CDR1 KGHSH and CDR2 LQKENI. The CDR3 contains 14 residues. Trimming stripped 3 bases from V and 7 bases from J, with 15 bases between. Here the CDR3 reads CASSPQGQEGEAFF. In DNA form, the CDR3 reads TGTGCCAGCTCACCCCAGGGGCAAGAGGGTGAAGCTTTCTTT.